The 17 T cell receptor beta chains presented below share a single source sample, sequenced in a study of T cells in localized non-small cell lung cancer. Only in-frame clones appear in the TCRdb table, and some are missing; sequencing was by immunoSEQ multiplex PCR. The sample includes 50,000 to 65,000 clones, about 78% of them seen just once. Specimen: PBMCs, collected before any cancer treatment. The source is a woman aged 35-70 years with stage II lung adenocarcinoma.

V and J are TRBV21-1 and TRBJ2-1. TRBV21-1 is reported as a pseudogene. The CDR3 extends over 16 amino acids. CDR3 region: CASSKVGVSSYNEQFF. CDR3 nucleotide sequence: TGTGCCAGCAGCAAAGTGGGGGTAAGCTCCTACAATGAGCAGTTCTTC.

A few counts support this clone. The CDR3 loop reads CASSLTQGAAGYGYTF. The CDR3 DNA is TGTGCCAGCAGCTTAACCCAGGGAGCGGCTGGATATGGCTACACCTTC. J is TRBJ1-2 and V is TRBV7-9, with TRBD1 as a possible D gene (5 bases). The germline V gene encodes CDR1 SEHNR and CDR2 FQNEAQ (reference sequence). CDR3 length: 16 residues. With 2 bases removed from V and 5 bases from J, the gap between germline ends came to 18 bases. The full variable domain, rest sourced from reference TRBV7-9 and TRBJ1-2, is DTGVSQNPRHKITKRGQNVTFRCDPISEHNRLYWYRQTLGQGPEFLTYFQNEAQLEKSRLLSDRFSAERPKGSFSTLEIQRTEQGDSAMYLCASSLTQGAAGYGYTFGSGTRLTVV.

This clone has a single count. The CDR3 bases are TGTGCCAGCAGCGGTCCCTCCGGGACTAGCGGGGCTAATGAGCAGTTCTTC. As protein: CASSGPSGTSGANEQFF. V usage is TRBV9 and J usage is TRBJ2-1; TRBD2 aligns across 13 bases. The CDR3 runs to 17 residues. Looked up from germline, CDR1 is SGDLS and CDR2 is YYNGEE. V shed 3 bases, J shed 7 bases, and the junction held 10 bases outside the gene matches.

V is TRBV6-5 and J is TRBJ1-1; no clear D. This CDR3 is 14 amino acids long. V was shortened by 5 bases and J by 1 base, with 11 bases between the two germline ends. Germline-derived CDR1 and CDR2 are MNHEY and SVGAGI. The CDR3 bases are TGTGCCAGCAGTCCACCCATTCAGAACACTGAAGCTTTCTTT. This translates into CASSPPIQNTEAFF.

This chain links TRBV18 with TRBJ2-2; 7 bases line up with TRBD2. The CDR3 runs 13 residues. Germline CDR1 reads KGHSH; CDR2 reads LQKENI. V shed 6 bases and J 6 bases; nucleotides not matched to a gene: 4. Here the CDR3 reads CASSLSGAGELFF. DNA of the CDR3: TGTGCCAGCTCCTTGAGCGGGGCCGGGGAGCTGTTTTTT.

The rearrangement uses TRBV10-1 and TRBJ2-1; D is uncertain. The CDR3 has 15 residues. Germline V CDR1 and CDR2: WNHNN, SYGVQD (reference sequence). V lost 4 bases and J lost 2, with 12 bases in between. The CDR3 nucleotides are TGCGCCAGCAGTGTGGACCGGCTAACCTACAATGAGCAGTTCTTC. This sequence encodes CASSVDRLTYNEQFF.

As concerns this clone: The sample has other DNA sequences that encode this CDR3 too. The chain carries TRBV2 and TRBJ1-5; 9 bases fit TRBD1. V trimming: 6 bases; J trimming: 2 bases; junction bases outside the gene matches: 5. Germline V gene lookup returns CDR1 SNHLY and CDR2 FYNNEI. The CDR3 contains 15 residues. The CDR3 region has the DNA TGTGCCAGCAGAGCACAGGGGGCGGGCAATCAGCCCCAGCATTTT. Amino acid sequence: CASRAQGAGNQPQHF.

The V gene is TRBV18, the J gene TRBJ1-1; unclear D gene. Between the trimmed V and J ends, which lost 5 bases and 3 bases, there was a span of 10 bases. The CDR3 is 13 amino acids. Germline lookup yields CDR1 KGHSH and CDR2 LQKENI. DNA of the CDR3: TGTGCCAGCTCAGAGTTAATGGACACTGAAGCTTTCTTT. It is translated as CASSELMDTEAFF.

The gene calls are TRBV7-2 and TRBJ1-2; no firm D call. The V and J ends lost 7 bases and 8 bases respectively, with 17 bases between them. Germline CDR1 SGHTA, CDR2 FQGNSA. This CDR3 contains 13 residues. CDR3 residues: CASTPERIGGYTF. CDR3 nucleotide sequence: TGTGCCAGCACCCCTGAGAGGATAGGAGGCTACACCTTC.

CDR3 sequence: CASSYQPGPRHYEQYF. The CDR3 DNA reads as TGTGCCAGCAGTTACCAACCGGGACCTCGGCACTACGAGCAGTACTTC. This chain links TRBV6-5 with TRBJ2-7, with D tentatively TRBD1 or TRBD2 (5 bases each). The CDR3 sequence is 16 residues long. V lost 2 bases and J 3 bases, leaving 17 bases between the germline ends. Germline loops: CDR1 MNHEY, CDR2 SVGAGI.

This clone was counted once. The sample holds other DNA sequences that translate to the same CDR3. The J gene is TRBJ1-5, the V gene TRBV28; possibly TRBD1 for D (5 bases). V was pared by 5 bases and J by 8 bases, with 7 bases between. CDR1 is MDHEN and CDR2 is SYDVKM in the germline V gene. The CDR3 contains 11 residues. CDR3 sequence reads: CASSTREPQHF. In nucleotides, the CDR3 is TGTGCCAGCAGTACCAGGGAGCCCCAGCATTTT.

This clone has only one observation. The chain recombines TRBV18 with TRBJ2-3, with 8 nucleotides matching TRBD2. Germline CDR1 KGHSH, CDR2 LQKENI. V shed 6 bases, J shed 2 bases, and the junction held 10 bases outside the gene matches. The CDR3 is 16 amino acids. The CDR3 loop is CASSSFSGGLTDTQYF. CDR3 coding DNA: TGTGCCAGCTCCTCCTTCAGCGGGGGCCTCACAGATACGCAGTATTTT.

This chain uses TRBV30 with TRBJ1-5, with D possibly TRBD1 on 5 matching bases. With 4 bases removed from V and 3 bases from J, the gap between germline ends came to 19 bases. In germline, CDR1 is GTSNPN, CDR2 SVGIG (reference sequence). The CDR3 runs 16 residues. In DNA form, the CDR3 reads TGTGCCTGGAATTGGAAGGGGCAGCTCTTCAATCAGCCCCAGCATTTT. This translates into CAWNWKGQLFNQPQHF.

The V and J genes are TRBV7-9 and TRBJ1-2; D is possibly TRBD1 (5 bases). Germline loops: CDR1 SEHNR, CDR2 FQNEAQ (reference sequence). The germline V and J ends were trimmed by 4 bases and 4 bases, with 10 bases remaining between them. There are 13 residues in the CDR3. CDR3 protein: CASSSTEGYGYTF. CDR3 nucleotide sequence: TGTGCCAGCAGCTCGACAGAGGGCTATGGCTACACCTTC.

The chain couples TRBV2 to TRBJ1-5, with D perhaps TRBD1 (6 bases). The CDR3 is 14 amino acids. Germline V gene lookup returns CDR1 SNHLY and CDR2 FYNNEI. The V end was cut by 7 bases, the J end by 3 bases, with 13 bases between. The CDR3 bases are TGTGCCAGCACCACTGACAGGATCAATCAGCCCCAGCATTTT. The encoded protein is CASTTDRINQPQHF.

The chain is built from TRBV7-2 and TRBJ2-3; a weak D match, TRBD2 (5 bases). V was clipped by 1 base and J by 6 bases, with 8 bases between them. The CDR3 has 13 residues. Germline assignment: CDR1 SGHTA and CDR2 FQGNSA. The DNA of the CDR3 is TGTGCCAGCAGCTTAGACGGACTTGATACGCAGTATTTT. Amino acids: CASSLDGLDTQYF.

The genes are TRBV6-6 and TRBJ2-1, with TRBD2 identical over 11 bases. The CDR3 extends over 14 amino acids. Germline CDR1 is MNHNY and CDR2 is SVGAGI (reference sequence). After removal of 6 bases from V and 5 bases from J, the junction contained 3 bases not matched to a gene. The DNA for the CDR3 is TGTGCCAGCAGCGAGACTAGCGGGAACAATGAGCAGTTCTTC. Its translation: CASSETSGNNEQFF.